This is a list of T cell receptor beta chains from one sample in a study of PD-1 blockade in classical Hodgkin lymphoma. Generated by immunoSEQ multiplex PCR, the TCRdb table keeps only in-frame clones and is missing some. Of about 6,500 clones detected, around 77% appear once; the ten largest clones hold 37%. The specimen was peripheral blood mononuclear cells (PBMCs), collected at baseline. The receptors were gathered from a human donor with classical Hodgkin lymphoma. The CDR3 runs from the conserved cysteine through the conserved F or W. A D gene is named only where the DNA matches it firmly. Some rows mark clone size as missing; the rest say once, few, many or name a class of expanded clone.

j_call,d_call,v_call,clone_size,cdr3_nt,cdr3_aa
TRBJ2-3,TRBD2,TRBV6-4,.,TGTGCCAGCAGTGACTCCAGCGGGAGGGGCACAGATACGCAGTATTTT,CASSDSSGRGTDTQYF
TRBJ2-2,.,TRBV27,.,TGTGCCAGCAGTGGTGGGGGACGGGATTACGCCGGGGAGCTGTTTTTT,CASSGGGRDYAGELFF
TRBJ1-3,TRBD1,TRBV30,.,TGTGCCTGGAGTGCTGGACAGGGAGGCGGAAACACCATATATTTT,CAWSAGQGGGNTIYF
TRBJ2-3,.,TRBV2,once,TGTGCCAGCAGGCCACGGGGGCTTAGCACAGATACGCAGTATTTT,CASRPRGLSTDTQYF
TRBJ1-1,.,TRBV29-1,.,TGCAGCGTTCTTCAAACCCGGGGGAGTACTGAAGCTTTCTTT,CSVLQTRGSTEAFF
TRBJ2-2,.,TRBV28,.,TGTGCCAGCAGTTTCGAGAGCACCGGGGAGCTGTTTTTT,CASSFESTGELFF
TRBJ2-7,.,TRBV9,few,TGTGCCAGCAGCGTAGCCCCGGACCGCTACGAGCAGTACTTC,CASSVAPDRYEQYF
TRBJ2-1,.,TRBV30,.,TGTGCCTGGAGCGCCCGGTGGGATGAGCAGTTCTTC,CAWSARWDEQFF
TRBJ1-3,.,TRBV5-4,.,TGTGCCAGCAGCTGGACTACAGGTGGCTCTGGAAACACCATATATTTT,CASSWTTGGSGNTIYF
TRBJ2-7,TRBD2,TRBV11-2,.,TGTGCCAGCAGCTTAGCCAGCGGGGGGACCTACGAGCAGTACTTC,CASSLASGGTYEQYF
TRBJ2-1,TRBD2,TRBV19,.,TGTGCCAGTAGTATCCGACCCGGCGGGAGGTCCTACAATGAGCAGTTCTTC,CASSIRPGGRSYNEQFF
TRBJ2-2,.,TRBV19,.,TGTGCCAGTAGTATGGGGTGGGCCGGGGAGCTGTTTTTT,CASSMGWAGELFF
TRBJ2-1,TRBD1,TRBV2,.,TGTGCCAGCAGTGGACAGGGGGCGGGCTACAATGAGCAGTTCTTC,CASSGQGAGYNEQFF
TRBJ2-7,.,TRBV5-4,.,TGTGCCAGCAGCTTGGCTTTAGCCGGGTACTACGAGCAGTACTTC,CASSLALAGYYEQYF
TRBJ2-6,.,TRBV10-3,.,TGTGCCATCAGTATGGGGCCCTGTATACAAAGTCGGGCCAACGTCCTGACTTTC,CAISMGPCIQSRANVLTF
TRBJ1-1,.,TRBV7-8,.,TGTGCCAGCAGCATCACGGGAGATTTGAACACTGAAGCTTTCTTT,CASSITGDLNTEAFF
TRBJ2-1,TRBD1,TRBV4-2,few,TGTGCCAGCAGCTTAGTTTTCGGGACAGGAGGTTCCTACAATGAGCAGTTCTTC,CASSLVFGTGGSYNEQFF
TRBJ1-2,TRBD1,TRBV4-1,medium-sized,TGCGCCAGCAGCCAACGGGACAGGTCCAACTATGGCTACACCTTC,CASSQRDRSNYGYTF
TRBJ2-3,.,TRBV28,.,TGTGCCAGCTTCCAAGGGGGAGCCAGCACAGATACGCAGTATTTT,CASFQGGASTDTQYF
TRBJ2-5,TRBD1,TRBV4-1,.,TGCGCCAGCAGCCAAGTATGGACAGGGGGCGTGTACCAAGAGACCCAGTACTTC,CASSQVWTGGVYQETQYF
TRBJ2-3,.,TRBV11-2,.,TGTGCCAGCAGCTCCTATCCAGATACGCAGTATTTT,CASSSYPDTQYF